Listed here are 9 T cell receptor beta chains from one sample, sequenced in a study of T cells after yellow fever vaccination. TCRdb re-called the 5' RACE reads through MiXCR, storing one row per CDR3 protein. The table has about 52,000 distinct CDR3 sequences, 6.6% seen once; the top ten hold around 24%. This specimen consisted of CD8+ T cells not binding an NS4B(214-222) dextramer, sorted from PBMCs, obtained more than 35 days after the first yellow fever vaccination. The receptors were sampled from a man between 18 and 35 years old who received the YFV17D yellow fever vaccine.

This clonotype has a count of ten or more. The chain is built from TRBV20-1 and TRBJ2-7, with D maybe TRBD2 (5 bases). The CDR3 covers 12 residues. The germline V and J ends were trimmed by 6 bases and 0 bases, with 9 bases remaining between them. Germline V CDR1 and CDR2: DFQATT, SNEGSKA (reference sequence). The CDR3 DNA reads as TGCAGTGCCCGAGGGTCCTCCTACGAGCAGTACTTC. Amino acid sequence: CSARGSSYEQYF.

This clonotype was seen repeatedly, ten times or more. V and J are TRBV7-6 and TRBJ1-2, with TRBD1 matching 9 bases. The germline gives CDR1 SGHVS, CDR2 FNYEAQ. With V trimmed by 5 bases and J by 0 bases, 7 bases remained unmatched. The CDR3 has 16 amino acids. The CDR3 bases are TGTGCCAGCAGCGGGGAGACAGGGGGAACTAACTATGGCTACACCTTC. As protein: CASSGETGGTNYGYTF.

This clonotype was counted between two and nine times. The rearrangement uses TRBV27 and TRBJ2-1; 8 bases map to TRBD2. There are 12 residues in the CDR3. V was pared by 7 bases and J by 8 bases, with 4 bases of the junction left unmatched. Germline V gene data show CDR1 as MNHEY and CDR2 as SMNVEV (reference sequence). CDR3 protein: CASKRGSDEQFF. In nucleotides, the CDR3 is TGTGCCAGCAAGCGGGGGAGCGATGAGCAGTTCTTC.

This clonotype was counted at least ten times. The J gene is TRBJ2-4, the V gene TRBV5-1; D ambiguous. CDR1 and CDR2 (germline): SGHRS, YFSETQ. V lost 1 base to trimming and J lost 0 bases, with 11 bases between them. The CDR3 consists of 16 residues. This chain's CDR3 is CASSLNNGVAKNIQYF. The DNA for the CDR3 is TGCGCCAGCAGCTTGAATAACGGTGTAGCCAAAAACATTCAGTACTTC.

A note on this clonotype: The junction departs from germline at one end; a sequencing error may be responsible. The chain uses TRBV20-1 and TRBJ2-1; 7 nucleotides agree with TRBD2. The germline CDR1 and CDR2 sequences are DFQATT and SNEGSKA (reference sequence). This CDR3 is built from 16 residues. The CDR3 nucleotides are TGCTGTGCTAGAGAAGGCGGGGGACTAAGGTGGAATGAGCAGTTCTTC. Translated, it gives CCAREGGGLRWNEQFF.

This clonotype turned up a few times. The chain links TRBV27 to TRBJ1-2; D perhaps matches TRBD1 (5 bases). This CDR3 spans 14 amino acids. The germline V gene encodes CDR1 MNHEY and CDR2 SMNVEV (reference sequence). The V gene lost 2 bases and the J gene lost 4 bases, with 11 bases spanning the gap. CDR3 residues: CASSLGQGGYGYTF. The CDR3 DNA reads TGTGCCAGCAGTTTAGGTCAGGGAGGCTATGGCTACACCTTC.

This clonotype was seen at least ten times. The CDR3 DNA reads as TGCGCCAGCAGCCCGGGACAGGGTTTCACTGAAGCTTTCTTT. This translates into CASSPGQGFTEAFF. The rearrangement joins TRBV5-1 to TRBJ1-1; 9 bases are shared with TRBD1. CDR1 and CDR2 from the germline V gene are SGHRS and YFSETQ. The CDR3 length is 14 residues. The V segment lost 4 bases and the J segment 4 bases; nucleotides outside the gene matches: 5.

On this clonotype: A single base separates this from a much larger clone, so it may be a read error. V is TRBV29-1 and J is TRBJ2-5; weak D call: TRBD1 (6 bases). The CDR3 has 10 residues. CDR1 is SQVTM and CDR2 is ANQGSEA in the germline V gene. V lost 4 bases, J lost 13 bases, and 13 bases lay in between. The CDR3 here is CSVVNDRPYF. The CDR3, as DNA: TGCAGCGTTGTAAATGACAGGCCGTACTTC.

There are a few counts of this clonotype. The genes are TRBV7-9 and TRBJ2-1, with D possibly matching TRBD1 (5 bases). Germline CDR1 reads SEHNR; CDR2 reads FQNEAQ (reference sequence). The germline V and J ends were trimmed by 3 bases and 2 bases, with 17 bases remaining between them. CDR3 length: 17 amino acids. CDR3 amino acids: CASSLWISQGTYNEQFF. The CDR3 region has the DNA TGTGCCAGCAGCTTGTGGATATCGCAGGGAACCTACAATGAGCAGTTCTTC.